The clone carrying this T cell receptor (beta chain) was counted a few times. As yet, its antigen is unknown. Indicated treatment: around 19 received Ad26.COV2.S at low or high dose, single or two shots; roughly 5 received placebo; per-sample allocation not given. The samples were gathered on day 63 after the first injection of vaccine or placebo. The CDR3 spans 14 residues. Germline loops: CDR1 SGHRS, CDR2 YFSETQ. Trimming removed 1 base from V and 4 bases from J; junction bases left unmatched: 4. This sample is part of a study of Ad26.COV2.S vaccination and SARS-CoV-2 variants. Study-level findings and limits: The TCR-based breadth and depth measures might underestimate overall T cell responses.

Method: immunoSEQ multiplex PCR; TCRdb's copy keeps in-frame clones and lacks some. The sample records 350,000 to 400,000 clones, 88% being singletons. The sample consisted of peripheral blood, taken in a trial of Ad26.COV2.S vaccine versus placebo. The sequence derives from a person between 18 and 60 years old who received the Ad26.COV2.S COVID-19 vaccine or a placebo. This chain connects TRBV5-1 to TRBJ2-5, with 7 bases that match TRBD2. The CDR3 loop reads CASSLQPGGETQYF. The CDR3 bases are TGCGCCAGCAGCTTGCAACCGGGGGGAGAGACCCAGTACTTC.